This T cell receptor (beta chain) appears in the sequencing data of a study of T cells in Graves' hyperthyroidism and ophthalmopathy. Study outcomes and limitations: Most clonotypes that expanded in the thyroid above 0.001 also showed up in blood. Onset of ophthalmopathy came a median around 6.2 months after the model predicted it.

J was trimmed by 6 bases and V by 3 bases; bases with no gene match: 8. Germline V gives CDR1 LGHDT, CDR2 YNNKEL (reference sequence). CDR3 length: 14 amino acids. This clonotype showed up many times. The antigen is unknown. Amplification yielded TCR beta CDR3 regions, with RNA transcripts as the source. The HTBI primer set was used in a first-round RT-PCR of the TCR CDR3. One entry per CDR3 protein results from TCRdb running MiXCR on the multiplex PCR reads. The sample records about 410,000 distinct CDR3 sequences, around 13% being singletons. Sequenced: blood. The chain joins TRBV3-1 to TRBJ2-7; 7 nucleotides agree with TRBD1. The receptor comes from a woman aged 30 to 39 with Graves' ophthalmopathy. CDR3 protein: CASSQGTVGREQYF. DNA for the CDR3: TGTGCCAGCAGCCAGGGGACAGTCGGACGCGAGCAGTACTTC.